This T cell receptor (beta chain) was recovered during a study of naive and memory T cell subsets. The study, taken as a whole, reports: RNA-based TCR counts may shift with T cell activation and differentiation. From naive to CM, EM and EMRA, diversity decreased and Gini increased.

An equimolar mix of two oligonucleotides served as the beta constant-region primer for TRBC1 and TRBC2. Nested alpha and beta constant-region primers with the SP2 primer drove four PCR rounds on ligated cDNA. A 12-nucleotide UMI and the SP2 primer were added to the cDNA 3' end by oligonucleotide ligation. TCRdb re-called the UMI-ligation and nested PCR reads with MiXCR, one entry per CDR3 protein. The sample shows roughly 17,000 distinct CDR3 sequences, roughly 8.7% of them seen only once. The ends were cut back, 4 bases at V and 2 bases at J, with 5 bases in the middle. Germline loops: CDR1 SQVTM, CDR2 ANQGSEA. This CDR3 region has 12 residues. Cells stained for CD3, CD4, CD8, CD45RA, CD27 and viability were sorted into four CD45RA/CD27 subsets. This clonotype was observed a few times. Its antigen is as yet unknown.

Sequenced material: central memory CD8+ T cells from blood. This rearrangement joins TRBV29-1 to TRBJ2-2; no clear D gene. The TCR originated in a human donor in good health. The CDR3 spells CSVGSNTGELFF. The CDR3, as DNA: TGCAGCGTTGGGTCCAACACCGGGGAGCTGTTTTTT.